Listed below are T cell receptor beta chains from one sample, sequenced in a study of blood T cells in healthy people across ages. One entry per CDR3 protein results from TCRdb running MiXCR on the 5' RACE reads. The sample lists around 1,600,000 distinct CDR3 sequences; about 45% were seen once. The specimen sequenced was blood. Source of these receptors: a woman under 30 in good health. Each CDR3 is given with its conserved first and last residue. The order of the fields is CDR3 DNA, CDR3 protein, V gene, D gene, clone size, J gene. A D gene is named only where the DNA matches it firmly. Clone size is not always given. Where it is, it says once, few, many or a class for expanded clones.

DNA: TGCGCCAGCAGTACAAACAGGGAGCAGCAGTACTTC
CDR3: CASSTNREQQYF
V: TRBV5-1
D: NA
size: few
J: TRBJ2-5

DNA: TGTGCCAGCAGCCAAGATCACAGGGGGCGAGATGAGCAGTTCTTC
CDR3: CASSQDHRGRDEQFF
V: TRBV14
D: TRBD1
size: NA
J: TRBJ2-1

DNA: TGTGCCACCAATGAGGGTGTGGAGTATAATTCACCCCCCCACTTT
CDR3: CATNEGVEYNSPPHF
V: TRBV21-1
D: NA
size: NA
J: TRBJ1-6

DNA: TGTGCCAGCAGCAACGCCTCCCCGGGAACAACTAACTATGGCTACACCTTC
CDR3: CASSNASPGTTNYGYTF
V: TRBV6-6
D: NA
size: NA
J: TRBJ1-2

DNA: TGTGCCAGCAGCTCCCGAAGAGAGACAGGGGGAGGAGAAAAACTGTTTTTT
CDR3: CASSSRRETGGGEKLFF
V: TRBV11-2
D: TRBD1
size: NA
J: TRBJ1-4

DNA: TGTGCCAGCAGTTACAGGGGGCGCGGAAATGAGCAGTTCTTC
CDR3: CASSYRGRGNEQFF
V: TRBV28
D: TRBD1
size: NA
J: TRBJ2-1

DNA: TGCAGTGCTAGAGATCGGGGGGGCAGTCAGCCCCAGCATTTT
CDR3: CSARDRGGSQPQHF
V: TRBV20-1
D: NA
size: NA
J: TRBJ1-5

DNA: TGCGCCAGCAGCCATTCGGGGGATACCTCTGGAAACACCATATATTTT
CDR3: CASSHSGDTSGNTIYF
V: TRBV4-1
D: NA
size: NA
J: TRBJ1-3

DNA: TGTGCCAGCAGTTGGGCAGGGGGAGGCAATCAGCCCCAGCATTTT
CDR3: CASSWAGGGNQPQHF
V: TRBV6-2/TRBV6-3
D: TRBD1
size: few
J: TRBJ1-5

DNA: TGCAGTGCTGAGGGGATGCAGAACTGGGAAAAACTGTTTTTT
CDR3: CSAEGMQNWEKLFF
V: TRBV20-1
D: NA
size: NA
J: TRBJ1-4

DNA: TGTGCCACCTATTGGGGGGCTTTACCCTACGAGCAGTACTTC
CDR3: CATYWGALPYEQYF
V: TRBV5-6
D: NA
size: NA
J: TRBJ2-7

DNA: TGTGCCAGCAGCTGGGCTAGCGGGACGGAGCAGTTCTTC
CDR3: CASSWASGTEQFF
V: TRBV7-9
D: TRBD2
size: few
J: TRBJ2-1

DNA: TGCAGTCCCGAGAAAGGAGACGCGAACACTGAAGCTTTCTTT
CDR3: CSPEKGDANTEAFF
V: TRBV20-1
D: NA
size: NA
J: TRBJ1-1

DNA: TGTGCCATCAGTGACCCAGAGGGCCCTTATAGCAATCAGCCCCAGCATTTT
CDR3: CAISDPEGPYSNQPQHF
V: TRBV10-3
D: NA
size: NA
J: TRBJ1-5

DNA: TGCAGTGCCCCACCCCAGGGGGCAGGAGATGGCTACACCTTC
CDR3: CSAPPQGAGDGYTF
V: TRBV20-1
D: TRBD1
size: few
J: TRBJ1-2

DNA: TGTGCCAGCAGTTTAGGTCACAGAAACAATGAGCAGTTCTTC
CDR3: CASSLGHRNNEQFF
V: TRBV12-3/TRBV12-4
D: NA
size: NA
J: TRBJ2-1

DNA: TGTGCCACCAGCAGAGGAGCGGGACGATCTGATACGCAGTATTTT
CDR3: CATSRGAGRSDTQYF
V: TRBV15
D: TRBD2
size: NA
J: TRBJ2-3

DNA: TGCAGTGCTACAGGGCTGATAAACAACTATGGCTACACCTTC
CDR3: CSATGLINNYGYTF
V: TRBV20-1
D: NA
size: NA
J: TRBJ1-2

DNA: TGTGCCAGCAGTTACGGGGACAGTACGCAGTATTTT
CDR3: CASSYGDSTQYF
V: TRBV6-2/TRBV6-3
D: TRBD1
size: NA
J: TRBJ2-3

DNA: TGTGCCAGCAGTTCCCGCGCGGCACCTACCCACAATGAGCAGTTCTTC
CDR3: CASSSRAAPTHNEQFF
V: TRBV6-6
D: NA
size: NA
J: TRBJ2-1

DNA: TGCGCCAGCAGCCTTGAAGGACAGAGACCTTATGGCTACACCTTC
CDR3: CASSLEGQRPYGYTF
V: TRBV4-1
D: NA
size: few
J: TRBJ1-2

DNA: TGTGCCAGCAGTAACAGTTTCGGCAATGAGCAGTACTTC
CDR3: CASSNSFGNEQYF
V: TRBV12-3/TRBV12-4
D: NA
size: few
J: TRBJ2-5

DNA: TGTGCCAGCAGCGTAGTACTAGCGGGAGGGGGGCAGTTCTTC
CDR3: CASSVVLAGGGQFF
V: TRBV9
D: TRBD2
size: NA
J: TRBJ2-1

DNA: TGTGCCAGCAGTTCGGGACAGGGTAGCACTGAAGCTTTCTTT
CDR3: CASSSGQGSTEAFF
V: TRBV6-2/TRBV6-3
D: TRBD1
size: NA
J: TRBJ1-1

DNA: TGTGCCAGCAGCCCCCAACGGCTAGTAGCCTACAATGAGCAGTTCTTC
CDR3: CASSPQRLVAYNEQFF
V: TRBV7-9
D: NA
size: NA
J: TRBJ2-1

DNA: TGCAGTGCTAGACGAGCGTCGGGAAACGAGCAGTACTTC
CDR3: CSARRASGNEQYF
V: TRBV20-1
D: NA
size: few
J: TRBJ2-7